The rows below give T cell receptor beta chains drawn from one sample of a study of blood T cell repertoires in COVID-19. Clones were read by immunoSEQ multiplex PCR, and TCRdb kept only the in-frame ones, dropping some. The sample includes about 190,000 clones, 88% of them seen just once. Input material: peripheral blood. The receptor source for this set is a human donor in a cohort sampled during active COVID-19. CDR3s include the opening cysteine and the closing phenylalanine or tryptophan. Expanded clones get a size class; other rows say once, few or many, or leave the size out.

v_call	cdr3_length	clone_size	j_call	cdr3_aa
TRBV29-1	14	.	TRBJ1-2	CSVIRTGPHYGYTF
TRBV5-1	14	few	TRBJ2-7	CASSLASKPYEQYF
TRBV27	16	.	TRBJ2-1	CASSSSGSSSYNEQFF
TRBV6-1	17	.	TRBJ1-3	CASTETGALSSGNTIYF
TRBV19	17	.	TRBJ2-4	CASSTFGTGGAKNIQYF
TRBV27	14	.	TRBJ1-1	CASSERGGNTEAFF
TRBV24-1	14	.	TRBJ2-1	CATSDSPPGTGQFF
TRBV5-6	13	once	TRBJ2-5	CASSLRGGETQYF
TRBV29-1	15	once	TRBJ2-1	CSVEDEGATYNEQFF
TRBV19	14	.	TRBJ1-2	CASSMGQGLYGYTF
TRBV12-5	14	.	TRBJ2-3	CASAAGDRSDTQYF
TRBV18	17	.	TRBJ2-3	CASSPKNSATSTDTQYF
TRBV10-1	14	few	TRBJ2-2	CASSDSRQSGELFF
TRBV6-2/TRBV6-3	14	.	TRBJ2-7	CASSATGTVVEQYF
TRBV7-2	11	.	TRBJ2-1	CASRVTGQRFF
TRBV6-5	15	.	TRBJ1-1	CASPVGQGVGTEAFF
TRBV4-1	12	.	TRBJ2-3	CASSQDRDTQYF
TRBV5-1	15	.	TRBJ2-7	CASSLIDRASYEQYF
TRBV9	15	.	TRBJ2-2	CASSVGQDLAGELFF
TRBV7-2	16	.	TRBJ2-1	CASSLALAGTYNEQFF
TRBV27	16	.	TRBJ2-1	CASGGVGDRTYNEQFF
TRBV5-1	13	.	TRBJ1-4	CASSLGTNGKLFF
TRBV6-5	11	once	TRBJ1-2	CASRNYYGYTF
TRBV7-2	12	.	TRBJ1-2	CASSLGGDGYTF
TRBV6-2/TRBV6-3	14	.	TRBJ1-2	CASSYVAREVGYTF
TRBV11-2	13	.	TRBJ1-5	CASSYTAGEPQHF
TRBV11-3	13	.	TRBJ2-1	CASSPKTSNEQFF
TRBV11-2	13	once	TRBJ2-7	CASSPKSSYEQYF
TRBV6-2/TRBV6-3	16	.	TRBJ2-3	CASSYPRTGSTDTQYF
TRBV28	14	.	TRBJ2-7	CASSLLLRSYEQYF
TRBV11-2	19	.	TRBJ2-2	CASSLSAGGLTQNTGELFF
TRBV5-1	15	.	TRBJ2-2	CASSRDYVSVGELFF
TRBV6-2/TRBV6-3	11	.	TRBJ2-7	CASSESYEQYF
TRBV5-1	16	.	TRBJ2-3	CASSLDGQGYTDTQYF
TRBV4-2	15	few	TRBJ2-7	CASSQSGGNSYEQYF
TRBV30	13	.	TRBJ1-1	CASQPGERTEAFF
TRBV11-2	14	.	TRBJ2-6	CASSFVIGANVLTF
TRBV19	14	once	TRBJ2-1	CASSPGQGFNEQFF
TRBV27	16	.	TRBJ2-3	CASSPTRTSGRDTQYF
TRBV27	16	.	TRBJ2-7	CASGSSPFGSPYEQYF
TRBV6-5	14	.	TRBJ2-4	CASSYSTQGNIQYF
TRBV5-1	15	.	TRBJ2-5	CATKPSGGAGETQYF
TRBV4-3	16	.	TRBJ2-3	CASSQDRAGAPDTQYF
TRBV7-8	17	.	TRBJ2-7	CASSLGPPLAGFYEQYF
TRBV3-1/TRBV3-2	14	.	TRBJ1-2	CASSQDYRGGGYTF
TRBV7-9	12	.	TRBJ2-1	CASSLGLREQFF
TRBV5-1	17	.	TRBJ2-5	CASSLQLSGGVQETQYF
TRBV6-6	21	.	TRBJ2-2	CASSPLRTGESGASLAGELFF
TRBV27	16	.	TRBJ2-7	CASSLEGGGGPYEQYF
TRBV7-6	17	.	TRBJ2-6	CASSSGLEGPGANVLTF
TRBV6-2/TRBV6-3	14	.	TRBJ2-7	CASSLTSGPYEQYF
TRBV5-5	16	.	TRBJ1-3	CASNLRQEHSGNTIYF
TRBV3-1/TRBV3-2	14	.	TRBJ2-1	CASRREGLYNEQFF
TRBV12-3/TRBV12-4	13	few	TRBJ1-1	CASTRTANTEAFF
TRBV7-2	15	.	TRBJ2-7	CASSSRGTGSYEQYF
TRBV19	14	.	TRBJ1-2	CASRRRDLVYGYTF
TRBV6-2/TRBV6-3	16	.	TRBJ2-7	CASSLGLARPTYEQYF
TRBV4-1	16	.	TRBJ1-1	CASSHAPRQGNTEAFF
TRBV19	15	.	TRBJ1-6	CASQSQGLGDSPLHF